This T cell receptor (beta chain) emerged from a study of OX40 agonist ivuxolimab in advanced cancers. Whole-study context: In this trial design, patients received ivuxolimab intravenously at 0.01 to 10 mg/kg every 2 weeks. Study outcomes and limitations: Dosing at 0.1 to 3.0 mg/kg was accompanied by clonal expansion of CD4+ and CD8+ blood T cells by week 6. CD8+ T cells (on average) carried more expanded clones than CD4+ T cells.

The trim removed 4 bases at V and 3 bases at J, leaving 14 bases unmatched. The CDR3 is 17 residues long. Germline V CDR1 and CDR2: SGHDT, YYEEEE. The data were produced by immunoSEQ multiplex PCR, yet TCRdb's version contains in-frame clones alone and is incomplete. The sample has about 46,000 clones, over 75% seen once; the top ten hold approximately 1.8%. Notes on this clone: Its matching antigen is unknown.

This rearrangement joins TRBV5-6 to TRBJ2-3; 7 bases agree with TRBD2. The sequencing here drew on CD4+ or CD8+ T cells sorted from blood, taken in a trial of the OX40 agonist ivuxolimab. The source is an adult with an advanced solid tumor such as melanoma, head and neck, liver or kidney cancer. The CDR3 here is CASSPGLSVLGTDTQYF. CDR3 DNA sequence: TGTGCCAGCAGCCCGGGACTATCTGTTTTGGGGACAGATACGCAGTATTTT. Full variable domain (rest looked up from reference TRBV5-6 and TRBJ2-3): DAGVTQSPTHLIKTRGQQVTLRCSPKSGHDTVSWYQQALGQGPQFIFQYYEEEERQRGNFPDRFSGHQFPNYSSELNVNALLLGDSALYLCASSPGLSVLGTDTQYFGPGTRLTVL.